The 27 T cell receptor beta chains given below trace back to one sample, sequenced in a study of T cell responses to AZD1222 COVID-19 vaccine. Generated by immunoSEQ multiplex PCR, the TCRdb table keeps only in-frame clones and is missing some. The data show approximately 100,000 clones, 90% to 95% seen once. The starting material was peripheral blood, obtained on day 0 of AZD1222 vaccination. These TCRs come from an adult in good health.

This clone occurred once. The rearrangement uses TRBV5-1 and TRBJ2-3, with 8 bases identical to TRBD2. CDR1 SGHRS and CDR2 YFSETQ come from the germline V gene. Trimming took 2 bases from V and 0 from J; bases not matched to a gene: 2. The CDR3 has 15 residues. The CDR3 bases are TGCGCCAGCAGCTTCGGGGGGGCTAGCACAGATACGCAGTATTTT. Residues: CASSFGGASTDTQYF.

CDR3 in DNA: TGTGCCAGCAGCTCCCCGCGGAACTATGGCTACACCTTC. Its translation: CASSSPRNYGYTF. This chain uses TRBV5-6 with TRBJ1-2, with D hard to call. Germline CDR1 is SGHDT and CDR2 is YYEEEE. Trimming left V 3 bases short and J 2 bases short, with 8 bases between. This CDR3 contains 13 residues.

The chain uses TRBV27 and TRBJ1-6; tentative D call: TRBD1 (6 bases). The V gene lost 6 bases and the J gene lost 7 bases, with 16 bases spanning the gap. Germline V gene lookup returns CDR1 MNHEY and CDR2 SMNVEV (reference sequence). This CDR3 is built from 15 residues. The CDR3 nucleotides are TGTGCCAGCAGACCCACGGACAGAAGAAATTCACCCCTCCACTTT. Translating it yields CASRPTDRRNSPLHF.

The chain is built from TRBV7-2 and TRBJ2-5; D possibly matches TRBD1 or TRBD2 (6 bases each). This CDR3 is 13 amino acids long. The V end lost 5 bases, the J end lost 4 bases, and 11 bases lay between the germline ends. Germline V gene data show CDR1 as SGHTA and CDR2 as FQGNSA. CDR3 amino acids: CASSKGGLETQYF. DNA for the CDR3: TGTGCCAGCAGCAAAGGGGGGTTAGAGACCCAGTACTTC.

The CDR3 DNA sequence: TGTGCCAGCTCACTAACGGCCTACGAGCAGTACTTC. Residues: CASSLTAYEQYF. The V and J genes are TRBV18 and TRBJ2-7; D unclear. The CDR3 consists of 12 residues. Germline V CDR1 and CDR2: KGHSH, LQKENI. Deletions cut 4 bases from V and 2 bases from J, with 6 bases between.

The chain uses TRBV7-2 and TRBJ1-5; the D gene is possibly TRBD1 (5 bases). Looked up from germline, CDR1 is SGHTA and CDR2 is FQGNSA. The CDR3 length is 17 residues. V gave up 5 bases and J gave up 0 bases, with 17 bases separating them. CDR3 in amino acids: CASSLTGTPVSNQPQHF. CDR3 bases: TGTGCCAGCAGCCTCACTGGGACTCCCGTTAGCAATCAGCCCCAGCATTTT.

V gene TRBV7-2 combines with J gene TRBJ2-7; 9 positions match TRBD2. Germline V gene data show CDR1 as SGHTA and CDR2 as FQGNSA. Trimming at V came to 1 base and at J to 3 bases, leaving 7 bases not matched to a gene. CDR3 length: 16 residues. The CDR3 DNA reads TGTGCCAGCAGCTTAGATAGCGGGGGTGGGTTCTACGAGCAGTACTTC. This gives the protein CASSLDSGGGFYEQYF. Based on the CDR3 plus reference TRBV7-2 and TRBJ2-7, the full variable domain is GAGVSQSPSNKVTEKGKDVELRCDPISGHTALYWYRQSLGQGLEFLIYFQGNSAPDKSGLPSDRFSAERTGGSVSTLTIQRTQQEDSAVYLCASSLDSGGGFYEQYFGPGTRLTVT.

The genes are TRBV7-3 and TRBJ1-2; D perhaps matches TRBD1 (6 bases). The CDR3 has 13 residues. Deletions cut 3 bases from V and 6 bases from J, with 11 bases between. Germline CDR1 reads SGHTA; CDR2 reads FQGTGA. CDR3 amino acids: CASSFITGHGYTF. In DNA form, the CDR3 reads TGTGCCAGCAGCTTCATAACAGGGCATGGCTACACCTTC.

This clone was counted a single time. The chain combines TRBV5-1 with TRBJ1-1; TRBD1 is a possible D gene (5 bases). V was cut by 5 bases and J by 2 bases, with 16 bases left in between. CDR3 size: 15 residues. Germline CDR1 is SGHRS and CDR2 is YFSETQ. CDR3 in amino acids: CASSAVRGLNTEAFF. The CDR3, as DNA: TGCGCCAGCAGTGCCGTCCGGGGACTTAACACTGAAGCTTTCTTT.

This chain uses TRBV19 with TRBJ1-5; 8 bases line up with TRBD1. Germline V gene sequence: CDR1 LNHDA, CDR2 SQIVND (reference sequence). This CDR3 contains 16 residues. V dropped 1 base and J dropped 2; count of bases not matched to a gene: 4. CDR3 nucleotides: TGTGCCAGTAGTATAGGGGGGACAGGACGCAATCAGCCCCAGCATTTT. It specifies CASSIGGTGRNQPQHF.

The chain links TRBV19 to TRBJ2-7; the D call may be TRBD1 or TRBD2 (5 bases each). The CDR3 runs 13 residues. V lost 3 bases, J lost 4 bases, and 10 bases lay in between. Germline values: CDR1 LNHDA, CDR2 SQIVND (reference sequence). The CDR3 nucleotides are TGTGCCAGTAGTATCCTTGAGGGGTACGAGCAGTACTTC. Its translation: CASSILEGYEQYF.

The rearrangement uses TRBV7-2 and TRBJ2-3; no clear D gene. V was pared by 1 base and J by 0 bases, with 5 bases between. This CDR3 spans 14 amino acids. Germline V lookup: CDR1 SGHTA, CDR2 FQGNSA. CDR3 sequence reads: CASSLGASTDTQYF. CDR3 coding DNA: TGTGCCAGCAGCTTAGGTGCGAGCACAGATACGCAGTATTTT. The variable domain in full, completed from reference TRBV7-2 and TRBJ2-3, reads GAGVSQSPSNKVTEKGKDVELRCDPISGHTALYWYRQSLGQGLEFLIYFQGNSAPDKSGLPSDRFSAERTGGSVSTLTIQRTQQEDSAVYLCASSLGASTDTQYFGPGTRLTVL.

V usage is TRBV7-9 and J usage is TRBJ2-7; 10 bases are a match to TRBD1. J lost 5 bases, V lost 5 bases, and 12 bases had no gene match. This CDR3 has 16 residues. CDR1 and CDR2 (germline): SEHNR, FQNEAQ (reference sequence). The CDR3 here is CASSPWGQGITNEQYF. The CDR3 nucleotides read TGTGCCAGCAGCCCGTGGGGACAGGGGATTACTAACGAGCAGTACTTC.

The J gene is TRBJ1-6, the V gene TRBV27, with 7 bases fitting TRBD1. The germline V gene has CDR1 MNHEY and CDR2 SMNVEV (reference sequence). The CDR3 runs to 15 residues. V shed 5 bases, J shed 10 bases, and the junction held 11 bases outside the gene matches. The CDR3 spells CASSGGQAYWSPLHF. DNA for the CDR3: TGTGCCAGCAGTGGTGGACAGGCTTACTGGTCACCCCTCCACTTT.

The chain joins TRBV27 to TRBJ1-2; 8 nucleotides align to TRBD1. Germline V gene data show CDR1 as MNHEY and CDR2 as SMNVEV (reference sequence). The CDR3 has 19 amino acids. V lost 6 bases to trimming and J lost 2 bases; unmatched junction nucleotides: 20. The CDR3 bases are TGTGCCAGCAGCAACTTTAAGTCCCGGGACAGGTTCGGGAACTATGGCTACACCTTC. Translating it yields CASSNFKSRDRFGNYGYTF.

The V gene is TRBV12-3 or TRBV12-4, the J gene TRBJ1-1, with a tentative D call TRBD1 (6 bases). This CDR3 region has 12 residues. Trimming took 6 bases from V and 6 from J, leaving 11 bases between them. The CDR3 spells CASRETGAEAFF. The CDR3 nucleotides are TGTGCCAGCAGGGAGACAGGCGCTGAAGCTTTCTTT.

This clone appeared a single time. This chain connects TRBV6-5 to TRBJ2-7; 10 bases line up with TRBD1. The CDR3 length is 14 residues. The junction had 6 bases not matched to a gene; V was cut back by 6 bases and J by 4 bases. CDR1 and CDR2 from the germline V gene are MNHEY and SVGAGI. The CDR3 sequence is CASRKGQGSYEQYF. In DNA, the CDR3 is TGTGCCAGCAGGAAGGGACAGGGGTCGTACGAGCAGTACTTC.

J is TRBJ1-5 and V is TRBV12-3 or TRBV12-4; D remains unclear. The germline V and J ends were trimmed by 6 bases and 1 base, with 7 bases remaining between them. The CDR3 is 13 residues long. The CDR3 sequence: CASSLVSNQPQHF. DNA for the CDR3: TGTGCCAGCAGCCTAGTAAGCAATCAGCCCCAGCATTTT.

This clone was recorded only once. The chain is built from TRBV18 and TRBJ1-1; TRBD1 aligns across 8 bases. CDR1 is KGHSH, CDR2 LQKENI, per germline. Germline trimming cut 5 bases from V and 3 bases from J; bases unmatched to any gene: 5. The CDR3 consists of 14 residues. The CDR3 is CASSKQGEDTEAFF. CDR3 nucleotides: TGTGCCAGCTCAAAACAGGGGGAAGACACTGAAGCTTTCTTT. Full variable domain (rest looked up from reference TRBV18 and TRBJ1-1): NAGVMQNPRHLVRRRGQEARLRCSPMKGHSHVYWYRQLPEEGLKFMVYLQKENIIDESGMPKERFSAEFPKEGPSILRIQQVVRGDSAAYFCASSKQGEDTEAFFGQGTRLTVV.

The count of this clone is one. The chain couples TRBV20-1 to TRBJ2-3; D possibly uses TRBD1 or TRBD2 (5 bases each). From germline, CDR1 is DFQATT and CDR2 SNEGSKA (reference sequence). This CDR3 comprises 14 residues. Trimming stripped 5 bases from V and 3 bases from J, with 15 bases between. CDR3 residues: CSAGGGRATDTQYF. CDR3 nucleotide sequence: TGCAGTGCTGGTGGGGGAAGAGCGACAGATACGCAGTATTTT.

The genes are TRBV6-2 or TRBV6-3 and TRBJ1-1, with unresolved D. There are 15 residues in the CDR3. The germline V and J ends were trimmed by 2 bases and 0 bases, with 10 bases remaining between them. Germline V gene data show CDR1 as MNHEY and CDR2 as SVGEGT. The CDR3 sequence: CASSYGSTVNTEAFF. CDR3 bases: TGTGCCAGCAGTTACGGCTCGACGGTGAACACTGAAGCTTTCTTT.

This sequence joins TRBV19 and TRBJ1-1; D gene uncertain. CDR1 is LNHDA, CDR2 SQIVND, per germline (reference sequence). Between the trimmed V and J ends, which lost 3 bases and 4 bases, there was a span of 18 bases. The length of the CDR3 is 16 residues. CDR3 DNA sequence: TGTGCCAGTAGTATGATAACTGGGAAGAGAACCACTGAAGCTTTCTTT. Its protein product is CASSMITGKRTTEAFF.

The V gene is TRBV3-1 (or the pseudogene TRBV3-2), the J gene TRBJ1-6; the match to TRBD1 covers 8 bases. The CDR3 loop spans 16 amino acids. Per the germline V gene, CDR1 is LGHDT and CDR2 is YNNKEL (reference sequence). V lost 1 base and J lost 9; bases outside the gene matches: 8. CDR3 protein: CASSQGRPDRGSPLHF. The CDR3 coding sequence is TGTGCCAGCAGCCAAGGGAGGCCCGACAGGGGTTCACCCCTCCACTTT.

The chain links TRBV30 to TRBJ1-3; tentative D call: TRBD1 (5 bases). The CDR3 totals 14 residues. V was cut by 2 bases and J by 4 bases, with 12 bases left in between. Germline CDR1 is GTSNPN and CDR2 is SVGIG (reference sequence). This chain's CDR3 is CAWSRQLAGNTIYF. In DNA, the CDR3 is TGTGCCTGGAGTAGACAGCTCGCAGGAAACACCATATATTTT. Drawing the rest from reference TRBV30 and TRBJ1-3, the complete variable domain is SQTIHQWPATLVQPVGSPLSLECTVEGTSNPNLYWYRQAAGRGLQLLFYSVGIGQISSEVPQNLSASRPQDRQFILSSKKLLLSDSGFYLCAWSRQLAGNTIYFGEGSWLTVV.

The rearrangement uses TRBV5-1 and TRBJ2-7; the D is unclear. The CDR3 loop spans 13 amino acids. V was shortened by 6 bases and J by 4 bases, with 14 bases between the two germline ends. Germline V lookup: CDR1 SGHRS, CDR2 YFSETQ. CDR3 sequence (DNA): TGCGCCAGCAAATTGGCAGGTGGATACGAGCAGTACTTC. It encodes CASKLAGGYEQYF.

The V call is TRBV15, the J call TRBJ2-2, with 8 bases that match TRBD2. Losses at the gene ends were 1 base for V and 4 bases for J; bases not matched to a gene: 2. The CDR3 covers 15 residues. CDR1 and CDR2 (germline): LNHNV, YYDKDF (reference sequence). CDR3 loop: CATSRAGGPTGELFF. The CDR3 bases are TGTGCCACCAGCAGAGCGGGGGGGCCCACCGGGGAGCTGTTTTTT. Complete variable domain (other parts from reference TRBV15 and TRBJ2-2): DAMVIQNPRYQVTQFGKPVTLSCSQTLNHNVMYWYQQKSSQAPKLLFHYYDKDFNNEADTPDNFQSRRPNTSFCFLDIRSPGLGDTAMYLCATSRAGGPTGELFFGEGSRLTVL.

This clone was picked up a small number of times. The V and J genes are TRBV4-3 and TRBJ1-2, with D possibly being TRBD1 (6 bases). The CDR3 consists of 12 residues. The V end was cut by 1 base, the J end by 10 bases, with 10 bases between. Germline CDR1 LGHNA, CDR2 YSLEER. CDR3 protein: CASSQARGDYTF. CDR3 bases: TGCGCCAGCAGCCAAGCCAGGGGAGACTACACCTTC.